This TCR beta chain emerged from a study of Ad26.COV2.S vaccination and SARS-CoV-2 variants. V trimming: 3 bases; J trimming: 1 base; junction bases outside the gene matches: 10. This CDR3 is built from 18 residues. From germline, CDR1 is ENHRY and CDR2 SYGVKD. Assay used: immunoSEQ multiplex PCR; TCRdb lists only in-frame clones, some missing. The sample records around 400,000 clones, around nine tenths being singletons. This clone was observed a single time. Treatment here: about 20 received Ad26.COV2.S at low or high dose, single or two shots; roughly five received placebo; per-sample allocation not given. Material that was analyzed had been drawn on day 63 after the first vaccine or placebo injection.

This sequence joins TRBV10-3 and TRBJ2-3; 10 bases map to TRBD2. The receptor's source is a person aged 18 to 65 who received the Ad26.COV2.S COVID-19 vaccine or a placebo. The material sequenced was peripheral blood, taken in a trial of Ad26.COV2.S vaccine versus placebo. CDR3 nucleotides: TGTGCCATCAGTGACGGTCTAGCGGGAGTTCGTGGCACAGATACGCAGTATTTT. This codes for CAISDGLAGVRGTDTQYF.